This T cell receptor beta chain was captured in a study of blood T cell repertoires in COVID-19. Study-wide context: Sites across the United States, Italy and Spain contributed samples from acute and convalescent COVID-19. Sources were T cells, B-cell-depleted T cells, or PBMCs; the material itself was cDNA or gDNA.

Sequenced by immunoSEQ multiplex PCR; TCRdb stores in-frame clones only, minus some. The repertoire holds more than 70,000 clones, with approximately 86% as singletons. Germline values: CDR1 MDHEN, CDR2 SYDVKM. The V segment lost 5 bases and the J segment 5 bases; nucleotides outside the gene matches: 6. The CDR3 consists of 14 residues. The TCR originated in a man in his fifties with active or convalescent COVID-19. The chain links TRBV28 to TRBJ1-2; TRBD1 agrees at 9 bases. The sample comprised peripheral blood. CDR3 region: CASSATGGAYGYTF. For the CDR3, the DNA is TGTGCCAGCAGTGCCACAGGGGGCGCTTATGGCTACACCTTC.